Each of the 25 T cell receptor beta chains below was sequenced from the same sample in a study of blood T cells in healthy people across ages. Together with a sample-barcoded 5' primer, a J-beta primer mix was included in a second PCR lasting roughly 6 to 12 cycles. Each CDR3 protein is one row after TCRdb ran MiXCR on the 5' RACE reads. The sample includes around 400,000 distinct CDR3 sequences, approximately 47% of them seen just once. Material: blood. These receptor sequences come from a man aged 60 to 69 in good health.

This clonotype was seen more than once but under ten times. The J gene is TRBJ2-5, the V gene TRBV2; possibly TRBD1 for D (6 bases). This CDR3 region has 12 residues. Trimming removed 8 bases at V and 5 bases at J, with 12 bases between. Germline assignment: CDR1 SNHLY and CDR2 FYNNEI. Here the CDR3 reads CASQGYSETQYF. The CDR3 nucleotides are TGTGCCAGCCAGGGGTATTCGGAGACCCAGTACTTC.

The gene calls are TRBV12-3 or TRBV12-4 and TRBJ2-3; D uncertain. The CDR3 has 13 residues. V lost 6 bases, J lost 4 bases, and 11 bases lay in between. CDR3 sequence: CASSILSADTQYF. The CDR3 DNA sequence: TGTGCCAGCAGCATACTAAGCGCAGATACGCAGTATTTT.

This chain joins TRBV3-1 and TRBJ2-3; 10 nucleotides line up with TRBD2. Germline CDR1 reads LGHDT; CDR2 reads YNNKEL (reference sequence). With V trimmed by 2 bases and J by 6 bases, 5 bases remained unmatched. This CDR3 contains 15 residues. CDR3 protein: CASSQRSGRADTQYF. The CDR3, as DNA: TGTGCCAGCAGCCAAAGAAGCGGGAGGGCGGATACGCAGTATTTT.

The chain is built from TRBV7-2 and TRBJ2-7, with D possibly being TRBD1 or TRBD2 (6 bases each). The DNA end is more similar to TRBJ2-5, so the J call may be wrong. Germline CDR1 and CDR2: SGHTA and FQGNSA. CDR3 length: 15 amino acids. The CDR3 DNA sequence: TGTGCCAGCAGCTTAGCCCGGGGGACAACGGGGACCCAGTACTTC. Translated: CASSLARGTTGTQYF.

This clonotype was counted between two and nine times. This chain links TRBV10-3 with TRBJ1-1, with a tentative D call TRBD1 (5 bases). Germline CDR1 and CDR2: ENHRY and SYGVKD. V lost 5 bases and J 5 bases, leaving 15 bases between the germline ends. The CDR3 extends over 14 amino acids. Here the CDR3 DNA reads TGTGCCATCAGTTTACAGGCTACGGGGACTGAAGCTTTCTTT. Its translation is CAISLQATGTEAFF.

The gene calls are TRBV5-1 and TRBJ1-1, with TRBD1 identical over 7 bases. CDR3 length: 14 residues. Germline CDR1 is SGHRS and CDR2 is YFSETQ. V was pared by 0 bases and J by 2 bases, with 1 base of the junction left unmatched. CDR3 DNA sequence: TGCGCCAGCAGCTTGGGGGACAGCAACACTGAAGCTTTCTTT. This sequence encodes CASSLGDSNTEAFF.

This clonotype was counted many times. This chain joins TRBV20-1 and TRBJ1-2; the D is unclear. The CDR3 is 12 amino acids. Germline CDR1 is DFQATT and CDR2 is SNEGSKA (reference sequence). The V gene lost 7 bases and the J gene lost 2 bases, with 11 bases spanning the gap. The CDR3 DNA is TGCAGTGGGGTACGGCAGAACTATGGCTACACCTTC. It encodes CSGVRQNYGYTF.

J is TRBJ2-1 and V is TRBV5-6, with TRBD2 matching 13 bases. This CDR3 contains 16 residues. Per the germline V gene, CDR1 is SGHDT and CDR2 is YYEEEE. Germline trimming cut 4 bases from V and 10 bases from J; bases unmatched to any gene: 11. The chain's CDR3 is CASSAGLAGVDGEQFF. DNA of the CDR3: TGTGCCAGCAGCGCCGGACTAGCGGGGGTCGACGGGGAGCAGTTCTTC.

The chain links TRBV6-2 or TRBV6-3 to TRBJ2-7, with D maybe TRBD1 (6 bases). The CDR3 runs 14 residues. The germline V and J ends were trimmed by 7 bases and 0 bases, with 13 bases remaining between them. The V gene's germline CDR1 is MNHEY and CDR2 SVGEGT. The DNA of the CDR3 is TGTGCCAGCACCCAGGGGCGACTCTCCTACGAGCAGTACTTC. The encoded protein is CASTQGRLSYEQYF.

The chain employs TRBV30 and TRBJ2-1; D not certain. The germline V and J ends were trimmed by 5 bases and 4 bases, with 6 bases remaining between them. Germline lookup yields CDR1 GTSNPN and CDR2 SVGIG (reference sequence). The CDR3 extends over 11 amino acids. CDR3 loop: CAWGYYNEQFF. The CDR3 coding sequence is TGTGCCTGGGGTTATTACAATGAGCAGTTCTTC.

The chain uses TRBV30 and TRBJ2-5; the D is unclear. Germline lookup yields CDR1 GTSNPN and CDR2 SVGIG (reference sequence). This CDR3 contains 11 residues. V lost 5 bases and J lost 3, with 7 bases in between. In DNA form, the CDR3 reads TGTGCCTGGCTCAGTGAAGAGACCCAGTACTTC. This sequence encodes CAWLSEETQYF.

The chain recombines TRBV12-3 or TRBV12-4 with TRBJ2-4; D call uncertain. Trimming took 7 bases from V and 5 from J, leaving 12 bases between them. The CDR3 sequence is 13 residues long. The CDR3 protein is CASNFGTQNIQYF. In nucleotides, the CDR3 is TGTGCCAGCAATTTTGGAACCCAAAACATTCAGTACTTC.

V usage is TRBV19 and J usage is TRBJ1-1; perhaps TRBD1 as D (6 bases). Looked up from germline, CDR1 is LNHDA and CDR2 is SQIVND (reference sequence). The CDR3 is made up of 13 amino acids. V dropped 5 bases and J dropped 3 bases, with 10 bases sitting between them. CDR3 residues: CASSGQGYTEAFF. Here the CDR3 DNA reads TGTGCCAGTAGTGGGCAGGGGTACACTGAAGCTTTCTTT.

This clonotype was found many times. The chain couples TRBV7-2 to TRBJ2-7; the D is unclear. Trimming cost V 7 bases and J 7 bases, with 20 bases left between them. Germline CDR1 is SGHTA and CDR2 is FQGNSA. CDR3 size: 14 residues. The CDR3 loop reads CASTFTPDQTEQYF. CDR3 DNA: TGTGCCAGCACCTTTACCCCCGACCAGACGGAGCAGTACTTC.

This clonotype has just a few counts. The chain has TRBV9 and TRBJ1-6, with 9 bases that match TRBD1. Germline V gene sequence: CDR1 SGDLS, CDR2 YYNGEE. Germline trimming cut 2 bases from V and 8 bases from J; bases unmatched to any gene: 2. This CDR3 spans 14 amino acids. As DNA, the CDR3 is TGTGCCAGCAGCGTTACAGGGGGCGATTCACCCCTCCACTTT. Translating gives CASSVTGGDSPLHF.

This clonotype showed up just a few times. The chain recombines TRBV6-2 or TRBV6-3 with TRBJ2-5; D uncertain. CDR3 size: 14 residues. The germline V gene has CDR1 MNHEY and CDR2 SVGEGT. The V and J ends lost 5 bases and 1 base respectively, with 11 bases between them. The CDR3 bases are TGTGCCAGCAGTCCCTCTCCCGCCCAAGAGACCCAGTACTTC. This gives the protein CASSPSPAQETQYF.

The chain combines TRBV11-3 with TRBJ2-1, with D unclear. CDR3 size: 12 residues. The ends were cut back, 6 bases at V and 6 bases at J, with 9 bases in the middle. CDR1 is SGHNT and CDR2 is YENEEA in the germline V gene. CDR3 residues: CASSGRANEQFF. CDR3 nucleotide sequence: TGTGCCAGCAGTGGTAGGGCCAATGAGCAGTTCTTC.

A note on this clonotype: A clone one base away is much larger, so this may be a read error. J is TRBJ2-1 and V is TRBV7-2; 9 bases are a match to TRBD2. After removal of 5 bases from V and 9 bases from J, the junction contained 11 bases not matched to a gene. Germline CDR1 is SGHTA and CDR2 is FQGNSA. The CDR3 has 15 amino acids. This CDR3 reads CASSRSTSGPSEQFF. The DNA for the CDR3 is TGTGCCAGCAGCAGATCGACTAGCGGACCCAGTGAGCAGTTCTTC.

V gene TRBV11-2 combines with J gene TRBJ1-2; 8 nucleotides line up with TRBD1. There are 15 residues in the CDR3. Trimming took 5 bases from V and 0 from J; bases not matched to a gene: 5. Germline CDR1 reads SGHAT; CDR2 reads FQNNGV. As DNA, the CDR3 is TGTGCCAGCAGCGAGAGACAGGGGTCTAACTATGGCTACACCTTC. Translation gives CASSERQGSNYGYTF.

This chain links TRBV28 with TRBJ2-3, with 9 bases fitting TRBD2. V gave up 6 bases and J gave up 2 bases; unmatched junction bases: 12. This CDR3 region has 17 residues. Germline V gene lookup returns CDR1 MDHEN and CDR2 SYDVKM. The CDR3 spells CASRGGVTSGYTDTQYF. Written as DNA, the CDR3 is TGTGCCAGCAGGGGGGGGGTGACTAGCGGATACACAGATACGCAGTATTTT.

The chain is built from TRBV7-6 and TRBJ2-4, with 14 bases identical to TRBD2. The DNA end favors TRBJ2-7, so the J call may be wrong. Germline V gene sequence: CDR1 SGHVS, CDR2 FNYEAQ. This CDR3 has 18 amino acids. CDR3 coding DNA: TGTGCCAGCAGCCTGGGACTAGCGGGAGTCAGCTTCCCCTACGAGCAGTACTTC. This sequence encodes CASSLGLAGVSFPYEQYF.

The chain links TRBV6-2 or TRBV6-3 to TRBJ2-1, with no clear D. This CDR3 spans 13 amino acids. From germline, CDR1 is MNHEY and CDR2 SVGEGT. V lost 6 bases to trimming and J lost 15 bases, with 21 bases between them. Written as DNA, the CDR3 is TGTGCCAGCAGCCACGAGCCTGATTACGCTCTGTTCTTC. Translated: CASSHEPDYALFF.

This clonotype was counted a few times. The rearrangement uses TRBV27 and TRBJ2-1; 7 bases align to TRBD2. Germline V gives CDR1 MNHEY, CDR2 SMNVEV (reference sequence). The V segment lost 5 bases and the J segment 8 bases; nucleotides outside the gene matches: 12. The CDR3 extends over 15 amino acids. The CDR3 loop is CASSPRGLRVDEQFF. The CDR3 DNA sequence: TGTGCCAGCAGTCCCCGGGGACTACGGGTTGATGAGCAGTTCTTC.

The V gene is TRBV3-1, the J gene TRBJ2-7; D is uncertain. The tail of the sequence fits TRBJ2-5 better, so the J call may be wrong. The CDR3 totals 12 residues. CDR1 is LGHDT and CDR2 is YNNKEL in the germline V gene (reference sequence). The CDR3 sequence is CASSQDTETQYF. In DNA, the CDR3 is TGTGCCAGCAGCCAAGATACGGAGACCCAGTACTTC.

As DNA, the CDR3 is TGTGCCAGCAGCCAGTCCAGGGGGCAGGGCAATCCACCCCTCCACTTT. This translates into CASSQSRGQGNPPLHF. The J gene is TRBJ1-6, the V gene TRBV3-1, with 8 bases that match TRBD1. The CDR3 sequence is 16 residues long. Germline CDR1 and CDR2: LGHDT and YNNKEL (reference sequence). After removal of 3 bases from V and 11 bases from J, the junction contained 12 bases not matched to a gene.